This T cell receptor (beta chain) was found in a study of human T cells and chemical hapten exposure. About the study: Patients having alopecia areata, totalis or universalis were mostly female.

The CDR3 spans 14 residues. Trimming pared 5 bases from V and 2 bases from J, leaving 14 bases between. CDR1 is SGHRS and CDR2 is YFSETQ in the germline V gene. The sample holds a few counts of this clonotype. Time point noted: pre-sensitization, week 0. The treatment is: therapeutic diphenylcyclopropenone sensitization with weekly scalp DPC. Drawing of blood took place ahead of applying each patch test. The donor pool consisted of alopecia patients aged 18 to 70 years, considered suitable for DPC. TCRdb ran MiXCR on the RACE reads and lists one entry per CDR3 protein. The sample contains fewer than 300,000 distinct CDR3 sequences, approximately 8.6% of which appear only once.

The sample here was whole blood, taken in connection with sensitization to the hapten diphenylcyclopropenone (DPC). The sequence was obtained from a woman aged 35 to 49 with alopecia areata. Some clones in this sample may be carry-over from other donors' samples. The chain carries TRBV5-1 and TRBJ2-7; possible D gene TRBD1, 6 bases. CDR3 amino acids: CASRGQSQTYEQYF. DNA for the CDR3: TGCGCCAGCAGAGGACAGAGCCAAACCTACGAGCAGTACTTC.